These 28 T cell receptor beta chains came from one sample sequenced in a study of PD-L1 blockade in urothelial cancer. Profiled with immunoSEQ multiplex PCR; TCRdb holds only in-frame clones, not every one. The sample yields 38,000 or so clones, around 83% seen once. The sample here was PBMCs, taken around atezolizumab (anti-PD-L1) treatment. These receptor sequences come from a man aged 55 to 70 with urothelial cancer.

This chain links TRBV4-3 with TRBJ2-2, with 8 bases identical to TRBD2. Germline CDR1 and CDR2: LGHNA and YSLEER. Unmatched junction bases numbered 5, after V lost 1 base and J lost 4 bases. This CDR3 spans 16 amino acids. The CDR3 nucleotides are TGCGCCAGCAGCCAAGCAGGGGCGGGAGGCACCGGGGAGCTGTTTTTT. This gives the protein CASSQAGAGGTGELFF.

The chain joins TRBV19 to TRBJ2-1, with 13 bases that match TRBD2. Trimming cost V 10 bases and J 4 bases; bases outside gene matches: 7. This CDR3 comprises 15 residues. Germline V lookup: CDR1 LNHDA, CDR2 SQIVND (reference sequence). CDR3 DNA sequence: TGTGCCACCAAGACTAGCGGGGGGCATTACAATGAGCAGTTCTTC. Its translation is CATKTSGGHYNEQFF.

The V gene is TRBV11-2, the J gene TRBJ2-1; 8 bases match TRBD2. V was pared by 0 bases and J by 5 bases, with 6 bases of the junction left unmatched. CDR1 and CDR2 from the germline V gene are SGHAT and FQNNGV. The CDR3 length is 16 residues. CDR3: CASSLESGGRHNEQFF. The CDR3 bases are TGTGCCAGCAGCTTAGAGAGCGGGGGACGACACAATGAGCAGTTCTTC.

This clone was found a few times. The chain uses TRBV7-2 and TRBJ2-1, with D unclear. The CDR3 sequence is 14 residues long. Trimming shortened V by 5 bases and J by 2 bases, and 10 bases separated the two germline ends. CDR1 and CDR2 (germline): SGHTA, FQGNSA. The CDR3 coding sequence is TGTGCCAGCAGCCCCGTCTCAGCCTACAATGAGCAGTTCTTC. It specifies CASSPVSAYNEQFF.

This chain links TRBV6-1 with TRBJ1-2; the D gene is possibly TRBD1 (6 bases). The germline V gene encodes CDR1 MNHNS and CDR2 SASEGT. Between the trimmed V and J ends, which lost 8 bases and 6 bases, there was a span of 16 bases. The CDR3 consists of 13 residues. The CDR3 nucleotides are TGTGCCAGCCTGATACAGGGAATTGATGGCTACACCTTC. It codes for CASLIQGIDGYTF.

This clone was seen more than once but under ten times. The chain uses TRBV29-1 and TRBJ1-2; 7 bases line up with TRBD1. Germline V lookup: CDR1 SQVTM, CDR2 ANQGSEA. The junction had 6 bases not matched to a gene; V was cut back by 6 bases and J by 8 bases. The CDR3 sequence is 11 residues long. The CDR3 DNA follows: TGCAGCGTAGACAGGGTCGGAGGCTACACCTTC. Translation: CSVDRVGGYTF.

DNA for the CDR3: TGTGCCAGCAGCGTAGATCTAGCGGGAGAGGAGGAGCAGTACTTC. Translated: CASSVDLAGEEEQYF. The gene calls are TRBV9 and TRBJ2-7; the match to TRBD2 covers 10 bases. The CDR3 runs to 15 residues. Unmatched junction bases numbered 7, after V lost 0 bases and J lost 7 bases. Germline assignment: CDR1 SGDLS and CDR2 YYNGEE. The variable domain in full, with the rest retrieved from reference TRBV9 and TRBJ2-7, is DSGVTQTPKHLITATGQRVTLRCSPRSGDLSVYWYQQSLDQGLQFLIQYYNGEERAKGNILERFSAQQFPDLHSELNLSSLELGDSALYFCASSVDLAGEEEQYFGPGTRLTVT.

The CDR3 DNA is TGTGCCAGCAGCTTGTTAGCGGGAGCGGGGGGCACAGATACGCAGTATTTT. It translates to CASSLLAGAGGTDTQYF. This rearrangement joins TRBV7-2 to TRBJ2-3; 9 bases match TRBD2. The CDR3 totals 17 residues. Germline V gives CDR1 SGHTA, CDR2 FQGNSA. V dropped 3 bases and J dropped 1; count of bases not matched to a gene: 8.

This sequence joins TRBV29-1 and TRBJ2-1; TRBD2 matches 11 bases. The CDR3 runs to 14 residues. V gave up 7 bases and J gave up 5 bases; unmatched junction bases: 7. CDR1 and CDR2 (germline): SQVTM, ANQGSEA. Here the CDR3 reads CSERLAGRHNEQFF. DNA for the CDR3: TGCAGCGAACGACTAGCGGGAAGACACAATGAGCAGTTCTTC.

The chain links TRBV7-2 to TRBJ1-2, with 10 nucleotides matching TRBD1. CDR1 SGHTA and CDR2 FQGNSA come from the germline V gene. CDR3 length: 15 residues. The J segment lost 1 base and the V segment lost 6 bases, leaving 5 bases of the junction unmatched. The CDR3 nucleotides read TGTGCCAGCAGAGCCGGGACAGGGGTTAACTATGGCTACACCTTC. Protein product: CASRAGTGVNYGYTF.

In this sample, this clone turned up once. V gene TRBV5-1 combines with J gene TRBJ2-2; the D is unclear. Germline V gene lookup returns CDR1 SGHRS and CDR2 YFSETQ. Trimming took off 0 bases at V and 5 bases at J, with 11 bases between the two ends. The CDR3 covers 15 residues. The CDR3 here is CASSLVAVNTGELFF. In DNA form, the CDR3 reads TGCGCCAGCAGCTTGGTGGCGGTGAATACCGGGGAGCTGTTTTTT.

The chain uses TRBV5-1 and TRBJ2-5; 9 bases line up with TRBD2. CDR3 length: 14 amino acids. Germline loops: CDR1 SGHRS, CDR2 YFSETQ. J lost 4 bases, V lost 4 bases, and 5 bases had no gene match. The CDR3 DNA is TGCGCCAGCAGCCCTGGGACTAGCACAGAGACCCAGTACTTC. Encoded protein: CASSPGTSTETQYF.

The rearrangement uses TRBV6-4 and TRBJ1-5; 7 bases agree with TRBD1. CDR1 is MRHNA, CDR2 SNTAGT, per germline. The CDR3 sequence is 16 residues long. Germline trimming cut 3 bases from V and 4 bases from J; bases unmatched to any gene: 9. CDR3 loop: CASSDPSPGGNQPQHF. The DNA of the CDR3 is TGTGCCAGCAGTGATCCATCGCCAGGGGGGAATCAGCCCCAGCATTTT.

Written as DNA, the CDR3 is TGTGCCAGCACCTCTGCGCAGGGGGCAGTTGGGTACGAGCAGTACTTC. This sequence encodes CASTSAQGAVGYEQYF. This chain links TRBV21-1 with TRBJ2-7; the DNA was not used to check the table's D call, TRBD1. TRBV21-1 is given as a pseudogene. The CDR3 runs 16 residues.

This rearrangement joins TRBV19 to TRBJ2-7; a weak D match, TRBD2 (6 bases). There are 13 residues in the CDR3. Germline V gene lookup returns CDR1 LNHDA and CDR2 SQIVND (reference sequence). The V end lost 10 bases, the J end lost 3 bases, and 16 bases lay between the germline ends. CDR3 in DNA: TGTGCCACCCAACCGGGACTGGGCTACGAGCAGTACTTC. It is translated as CATQPGLGYEQYF.

The J gene is TRBJ1-2, the V gene TRBV7-9; D is unresolved. The CDR3 sequence is 15 residues long. The ends were cut back, 1 base at V and 3 bases at J, with 12 bases in the middle. Germline V gene data show CDR1 as SEHNR and CDR2 as FQNEAQ (reference sequence). Here the CDR3 reads CASSLVVSEDYGYTF. In DNA, the CDR3 is TGTGCCAGCAGCTTAGTTGTCAGTGAGGACTATGGCTACACCTTC. The complete variable domain, with remaining parts taken from reference TRBV7-9 and TRBJ1-2, reads DTGVSQNPRHKITKRGQNVTFRCDPISEHNRLYWYRQTLGQGPEFLTYFQNEAQLEKSRLLSDRFSAERPKGSFSTLEIQRTEQGDSAMYLCASSLVVSEDYGYTFGSGTRLTVV.

This clone was seen a single time. The V gene is TRBV5-1, the J gene TRBJ1-2; maybe TRBD1 (6 bases). The V gene's germline CDR1 is SGHRS and CDR2 YFSETQ. This CDR3 has 14 amino acids. V lost 4 bases, J lost 4 bases, and 14 bases lay in between. CDR3 nucleotide sequence: TGCGCCAGCAGCCACACAGGGATGGGCTATGGCTACACCTTC. Protein sequence: CASSHTGMGYGYTF.

The chain is built from TRBV7-2 and TRBJ2-1, with D uncertain. From germline, CDR1 is SGHTA and CDR2 FQGNSA. Trimming stripped 5 bases from V and 9 bases from J, with 11 bases between. The CDR3 spans 12 residues. CDR3 nucleotides: TGTGCCAGCAGCCCCTTTAACACTGAGCAGTTCTTC. Translating it yields CASSPFNTEQFF.

This chain uses TRBV7-2 with TRBJ1-1; no firm D call. V lost 0 bases and J 1 base, leaving 9 bases between the germline ends. From germline, CDR1 is SGHTA and CDR2 FQGNSA. There are 15 residues in the CDR3. The CDR3 DNA follows: TGTGCCAGCAGCTTAGCGCCAAACAAGAACACTGAAGCTTTCTTT. Translated: CASSLAPNKNTEAFF. Using reference TRBV7-2 and TRBJ1-1 for the parts outside the CDR3, the full variable domain is GAGVSQSPSNKVTEKGKDVELRCDPISGHTALYWYRQSLGQGLEFLIYFQGNSAPDKSGLPSDRFSAERTGGSVSTLTIQRTQQEDSAVYLCASSLAPNKNTEAFFGQGTRLTVV.

The rearrangement joins TRBV6-5 to TRBJ2-1, with 13 bases aligning to TRBD2. The V and J ends lost 5 bases and 3 bases, in that order; junction bases with no gene match: 1. Germline-derived CDR1 and CDR2 are MNHEY and SVGAGI. The CDR3 runs to 15 residues. CDR3 coding DNA: TGTGCCAGCAGTGGGACTAGCGGGAACTACAATGAGCAGTTCTTC. Its translation is CASSGTSGNYNEQFF.

The V and J genes are TRBV28 and TRBJ1-2; 8 nucleotides line up with TRBD1. CDR3 size: 15 residues. The junction had 10 bases not matched to a gene; V was cut back by 6 bases and J by 4 bases. Germline CDR1 is MDHEN and CDR2 is SYDVKM. CDR3 residues: CASREQGGLFYGYTF. As DNA, the CDR3 is TGTGCCAGCAGGGAACAGGGGGGGTTGTTCTATGGCTACACCTTC.

DNA for the CDR3: TGTGCCAGCAGTGAAGACCTGGCGGGAGGGCCTTACGAGCAGTACTTC. Translating gives CASSEDLAGGPYEQYF. The V gene is TRBV6-1, the J gene TRBJ2-7; 9 positions match TRBD2. This CDR3 spans 16 amino acids. Germline V CDR1 and CDR2: MNHNS, SASEGT. J was trimmed by 4 bases and V by 1 base; bases with no gene match: 8.

This chain connects TRBV28 to TRBJ1-1; D might be TRBD1 (5 bases). The CDR3 length is 13 residues. The germline gives CDR1 MDHEN, CDR2 SYDVKM. With 7 bases removed from V and 7 bases from J, the gap between germline ends came to 16 bases. CDR3 loop: CASTPSPGLEAFF. CDR3 DNA: TGTGCCAGCACCCCTTCCCCGGGACTTGAAGCTTTCTTT.

This clone was seen a single time. V is TRBV30 and J is TRBJ1-5, with 9 bases fitting TRBD1. V shed 2 bases, J shed 4 bases, and the junction held 15 bases outside the gene matches. Looked up from germline, CDR1 is GTSNPN and CDR2 is SVGIG (reference sequence). The CDR3 spans 18 residues. In nucleotides, the CDR3 is TGTGCCTGGAGTTCCCCGTGGGAGGGGACAGGGCAAAATCAGCCCCAGCATTTT. This codes for CAWSSPWEGTGQNQPQHF.

This clone was observed once. The chain couples TRBV28 to TRBJ1-2, with a tentative D call TRBD1 (6 bases). V dropped 5 bases and J dropped 2 bases, with 21 bases sitting between them. The CDR3 is 17 amino acids. Germline V gene lookup returns CDR1 MDHEN and CDR2 SYDVKM. For the CDR3, the DNA is TGTGCCAGCAGTCAACTCCCCGGGCGGGGGCCCAACTATGGCTACACCTTC. Amino acid sequence: CASSQLPGRGPNYGYTF.

V usage is TRBV7-2 and J usage is TRBJ2-1; D not certain. Trimming removed 1 base at V and 8 bases at J, with 6 bases between. This CDR3 region has 12 residues. CDR1 is SGHTA, CDR2 FQGNSA, per germline. CDR3 sequence: CASSLGGDEQFF. CDR3 bases: TGTGCCAGCAGCTTAGGAGGCGATGAGCAGTTCTTC.

This chain connects TRBV28 to TRBJ1-3; D uncertain. V was trimmed by 5 bases and J by 0 bases, leaving 14 bases between them. Germline V gene lookup returns CDR1 MDHEN and CDR2 SYDVKM. The length of the CDR3 is 16 residues. Written as DNA, the CDR3 is TGTGCCAGCAGTCCCCCCCCGGGAACCTCTGGAAACACCATATATTTT. Protein: CASSPPPGTSGNTIYF.

The rearrangement uses TRBV19 and TRBJ1-5; the D is unclear. V was trimmed by 3 bases and J by 4 bases, leaving 13 bases between them. The CDR3 totals 15 residues. In germline, CDR1 is LNHDA, CDR2 SQIVND (reference sequence). The CDR3 nucleotides read TGTGCCAGTAGTATGAGGCGTGACGAAAATCAGCCCCAGCATTTT. The encoded protein is CASSMRRDENQPQHF.